This TCR beta chain appears in the sequencing data of a study of radiotherapy plus CTLA-4 blockade in lung cancer. Overall study context: The study recorded objective responses in roughly 18% of patients and disease control in approximately 33%. The study's findings and limits: Subsequent to radiotherapy plus ipilimumab, tumor-derived TCR clones underwent expansion in blood. Early blood T cell clone changes and increased post-radiation serum interferon-beta were reportedly the strongest response predictors.

The data were produced by immunoSEQ multiplex PCR, yet TCRdb's version contains in-frame clones alone and is incomplete. The sample records fewer than 50,000 clones, 63% being singletons. Remarks on this clone: Its target is not known.

Focal radiation and CTLA-4 blockade (ipilimumab) were tested in chemo-refractory metastatic non-small-cell lung cancer patients. Germline assignment: CDR1 SGHKS and CDR2 YYEKEE (reference sequence). The length of the CDR3 is 15 residues. Between the trimmed V and J ends, which lost 0 bases and 5 bases, there was a span of 12 bases. The rearrangement uses TRBV5-5 and TRBJ1-5; D is possibly TRBD1 (6 bases). The sequence was collected from a human donor with non-small cell lung cancer who had a partial response to radiotherapy plus ipilimumab. Specimen: peripheral blood, collected from a patient treated with radiotherapy plus ipilimumab. The CDR3 reads CASSLGGGSDQPQHF. CDR3 DNA sequence: TGTGCCAGCAGCTTGGGGGGGGGCTCTGATCAGCCCCAGCATTTT.